A single TCR beta chain is shown here with its context. The sample is drawn from a study of blood T cell repertoires in COVID-19. The overall study: Acute-phase and convalescent COVID-19 samples originated in the United States, Italy and Spain. From T cells, B-cell-depleted T cells, or PBMCs came the material, which was cDNA or gDNA.

The authors' processing: Researchers report that nucleated cell counts were estimated from reference gene primer amplification. Repertoires were generated with immunoSEQ multiplex PCR, while TCRdb's copy carries only in-frame clones and drops some. Clone size and the V and J calls come from that table; the DNA yielded D and trimming. The table shows 390,000 or so clones, with around 86% occurring only once. Germline CDR1 reads SGHNT; CDR2 reads YENEEA. This CDR3 has 13 amino acids. Trimming removed 1 base at V and 3 bases at J, with 4 bases between. The sample was peripheral blood. This chain joins TRBV11-3 and TRBJ2-4; D uncertain. The clonotype originates from a woman in her 30s with active or convalescent COVID-19. The CDR3 DNA is TGTGCCAGCAGCTTAGCCTTCAAAAACATTCAGTACTTC. It encodes CASSLAFKNIQYF.